This T cell receptor beta chain was found in a study of CD8+ T cells in alopecia areata. The overall study: For the treated group, dosing was oral tofacitinib at 5 to 10 mg twice daily. Points from the study as a whole: Uncertain still, given a single nonresponder, is whether baseline CD8+ expansion links to response.

Notes on this clone: Its target is not known.

Treatment described: oral pan-JAK inhibitor, 5-10 mg twice daily. The germline gives CDR1 SGHDN, CDR2 FVKESK. This CDR3 contains 12 residues. Trimming left V 1 base short and J 10 bases short, with 8 bases between. Investigators isolated RNA and reverse transcribed it into cDNA to act as the sequencing template. Sequenced by immunoSEQ multiplex PCR; TCRdb stores in-frame clones only, minus some. The sample holds around 180,000 clones, around three fifths seen once. This clonotype was sampled from a human donor with alopecia areata. The sequences come from CD4+ T cells sorted from blood, collected at week 24, from a patient treated with tofacitinib. This rearrangement joins TRBV14 to TRBJ1-5; D is ambiguous. The CDR3 nucleotides read TGTGCCAGCAGCCAAGTTGGTGGTCCCCAGCATTTT. Translation: CASSQVGGPQHF.